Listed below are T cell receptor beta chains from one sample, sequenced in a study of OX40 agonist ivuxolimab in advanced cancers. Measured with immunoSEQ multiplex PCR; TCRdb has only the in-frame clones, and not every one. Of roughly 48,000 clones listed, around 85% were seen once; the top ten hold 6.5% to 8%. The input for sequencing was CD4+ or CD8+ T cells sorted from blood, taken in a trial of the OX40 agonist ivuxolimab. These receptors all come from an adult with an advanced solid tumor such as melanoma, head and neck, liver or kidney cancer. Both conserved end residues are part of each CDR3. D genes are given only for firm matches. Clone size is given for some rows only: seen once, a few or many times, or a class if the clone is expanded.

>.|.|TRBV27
CAGVRGALYYEQYF
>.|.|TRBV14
CVSSQDNILGQPQHF
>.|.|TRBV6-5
CASSPGQSNEKLFF
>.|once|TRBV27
CASSFSAQLFAFF
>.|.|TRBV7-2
CASSLYDSTDTQYF
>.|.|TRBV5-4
CASSPGGGDSNQPQHF
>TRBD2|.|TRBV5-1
CASSLAVLAGQGSYEQYF
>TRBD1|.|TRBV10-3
CATTGTGNTEAFF
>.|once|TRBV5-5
CASSFRGGANGANVLTF
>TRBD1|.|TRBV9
CASSGNTGTGESTDTQYF
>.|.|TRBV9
CASSPRTSTDTQYF